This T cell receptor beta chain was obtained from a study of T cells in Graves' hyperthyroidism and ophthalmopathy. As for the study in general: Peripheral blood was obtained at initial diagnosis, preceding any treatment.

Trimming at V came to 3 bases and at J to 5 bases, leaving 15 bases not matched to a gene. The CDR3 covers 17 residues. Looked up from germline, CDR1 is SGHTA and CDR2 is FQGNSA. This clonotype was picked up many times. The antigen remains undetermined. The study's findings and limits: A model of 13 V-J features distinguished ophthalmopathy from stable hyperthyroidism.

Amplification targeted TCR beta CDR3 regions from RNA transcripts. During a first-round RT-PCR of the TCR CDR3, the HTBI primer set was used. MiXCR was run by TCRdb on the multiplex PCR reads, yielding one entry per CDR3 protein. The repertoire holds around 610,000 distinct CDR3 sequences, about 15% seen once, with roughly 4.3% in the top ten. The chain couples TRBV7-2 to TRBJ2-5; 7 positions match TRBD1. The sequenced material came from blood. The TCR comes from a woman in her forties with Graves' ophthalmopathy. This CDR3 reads CASSLATLGTADETQYF. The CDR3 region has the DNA TGTGCCAGCAGCTTGGCCACCCTAGGGACAGCAGATGAGACCCAGTACTTC.